The rows below give T cell receptor beta chains drawn from one sample of a study of cytomegalovirus exposure and HLA in healthy donors. The table came from immunoSEQ multiplex PCR; TCRdb's copy has only in-frame clones and leaves some out. This repertoire shows roughly 150,000 clones, roughly 84% found once; its top ten account for around 0.93%. The sample taken for sequencing was PBMCs. The source is a young man in good health and CMV-seronegative. The CDR3 runs from the conserved cysteine through the conserved F or W. The order of the fields is clone size, J gene, V gene, D gene, CDR3 DNA, CDR3 protein. A D gene is named only where the DNA matches it firmly. Clone sizes are given selectively: once, few, many, or a class where the clone is expanded.

NA | TRBJ1-4 | TRBV29-1 | TRBD1 | TGCAGCGTTGTGGACCCCCGACAGGGGTCTAATGAAAAACTGTTTTTT | CSVVDPRQGSNEKLFF
NA | TRBJ2-3 | TRBV2 | NA | TGTGCCAGCAGGGAGGGGGCGGATACGCAGTATTTT | CASREGADTQYF
few | TRBJ2-7 | TRBV5-1 | TRBD1 | TGCGCCAGCAGCTTAAACACAGGGGCCCAGGGCTACGAGCAGTACTTC | CASSLNTGAQGYEQYF
NA | TRBJ1-2 | TRBV19 | NA | TGTGCCAGTAGTATAGGAGGTAACTATGGCTACACCTTC | CASSIGGNYGYTF
once | TRBJ1-2 | TRBV9 | NA | TGTGCCAGCAGCGTAGCTAACAGCTATGGCTACACCTTC | CASSVANSYGYTF
once | TRBJ2-4 | TRBV5-1 | NA | TGCGCCAGCAGCTTGGGACAGGAGGAGAACATTCAGTACTTC | CASSLGQEENIQYF
NA | TRBJ1-3 | TRBV6-6 | NA | TGTGCCGGCCAGGGATCTTATGGAAACACCATATATTTT | CAGQGSYGNTIYF
NA | TRBJ2-5 | TRBV28 | NA | TGTGCCAGCAGTTTATTGGGAGAACAAGAGACCCAGTACTTC | CASSLLGEQETQYF
NA | TRBJ1-2 | TRBV7-8 | NA | TGTGCCAGCAGCCCTAGCTGGGGACTGGGCTATGGCTACACCTTC | CASSPSWGLGYGYTF
NA | TRBJ2-3 | TRBV2 | NA | TGTGCCAGGAATCGACAGGAGAGCACAGATACGCAGTATTTT | CARNRQESTDTQYF
once | TRBJ1-4 | TRBV6-5 | NA | TGTGCCAGCAGTTACTCGCGGGTAACTAATGAAAAACTGTTTTTT | CASSYSRVTNEKLFF
NA | TRBJ1-5 | TRBV11-2 | NA | TGTGCCAGCAGCCTATCACTCAATCAGCCCCAGCATTTT | CASSLSLNQPQHF
once | TRBJ1-1 | TRBV29-1 | TRBD1 | TGCAGCGTTGAATGGGAACAGGGGGGGACTGAAGCTTTCTTT | CSVEWEQGGTEAFF
NA | TRBJ2-2 | TRBV18 | TRBD1 | TGTGCCAGCTCACCCAACAGGGGCGGAACCGGGGAGCTGTTTTTT | CASSPNRGGTGELFF
once | TRBJ2-3 | TRBV6-6 | NA | TGTGCCAGCAGTTTCTACAGGGGAGGTGGGCAGTATTTT | CASSFYRGGGQYF
NA | TRBJ1-2 | TRBV25-1 | TRBD1 | TGTGCCAGCAGTGGCCGGGACAGCGTTAAGGTCTATGGCTACACCTTC | CASSGRDSVKVYGYTF
NA | TRBJ2-2 | TRBV7-9 | TRBD2 | TGTGCCAGCAGCTTTTCTAGCGGGGGCTTCACCGGGGAGCTGTTTTTT | CASSFSSGGFTGELFF
NA | TRBJ1-5 | TRBV19 | NA | TGTGCCAGTACCTCGGACAGTCCTCGAAGTCAGCCCCAGCATTTT | CASTSDSPRSQPQHF
once | TRBJ2-7 | TRBV11-2 | NA | TGTGCCAGCAGCTTAGAGGGACCCCGGGGGGAGGGGGGATACGAGCAGTACTTC | CASSLEGPRGEGGYEQYF
NA | TRBJ2-5 | TRBV30 | NA | TGTGCCTGGAGTGGAGGGACCCAGTACTTC | CAWSGGTQYF
NA | TRBJ1-5 | TRBV6-5 | NA | TGTGCCAGCAGTTACTCGAGGGCAGCCAATCAGCCCCAGCATTTT | CASSYSRAANQPQHF
NA | TRBJ1-1 | TRBV7-2 | NA | TGTGCCAGCAGCTTAGCGGCACAGAATGTCGGAGGGGCTTTCTTT | CASSLAAQNVGGAFF
NA | TRBJ2-5 | TRBV7-9 | TRBD2 | TGTGCCAGCAGCTTAGCATTGCTAGCGGGGTTAGAGACCCAGTACTTC | CASSLALLAGLETQYF
NA | TRBJ2-7 | TRBV4-2 | NA | TGTGCCAGCAGCCAAACTGCGTTATCCTACGAGCAGTACTTC | CASSQTALSYEQYF
NA | TRBJ2-1 | TRBV28 | NA | TGTGCCAGCAGTTTGGGGGGACCCTCTGCGGAGCAGTTCTTC | CASSLGGPSAEQFF
once | TRBJ2-1 | TRBV5-1 | TRBD1 | TGCGCCAGCAGCTGGATGGGACAGGGGGCGAACAATGAGCAGTTCTTC | CASSWMGQGANNEQFF
NA | TRBJ1-1 | TRBV5-4 | TRBD1 | TGTGCCAGCAGCTTGGCCCCGACAGGGTACGGGAACACTGAAGCTTTCTTT | CASSLAPTGYGNTEAFF
NA | TRBJ2-1 | TRBV7-7 | NA | TGTGCCAGCAGCTTAAGCGGAAGCTCCTACAATGAGCAGTTCTTC | CASSLSGSSYNEQFF
few | TRBJ1-6 | TRBV7-8 | NA | TGTGCCAGCAGCTTAGGTCCTTTAGCACCCCTCCACTTT | CASSLGPLAPLHF
NA | TRBJ2-1 | TRBV30 | NA | TGTGCCTGGGGGGTTTGGGGCGGGACGTTGAATGAGCAGTTCTTC | CAWGVWGGTLNEQFF
NA | TRBJ2-5 | TRBV6-5 | NA | TGTGCCAGCAGTTACAGGGCTAGCGACGGGGAGACCCAGTACTTC | CASSYRASDGETQYF
NA | TRBJ2-5 | TRBV18 | NA | TGTGCCAGCTCACCACCAGGGGGTACTTGGGAGACCCAGTACTTC | CASSPPGGTWETQYF
NA | TRBJ1-2 | TRBV27 | NA | TGTGCCACCAATGCGGGAGGGAATGGCTACACCTTC | CATNAGGNGYTF
NA | TRBJ2-7 | TRBV19 | NA | TGTGCCAGTAGTCCGGGTCCATCCGAGCAGTACTTC | CASSPGPSEQYF
NA | TRBJ2-3 | TRBV6-1 | NA | TGTGCCAGCAGTGAATATTCAGGGATCCCCTCTGCTACGCAGTATTTT | CASSEYSGIPSATQYF
once | TRBJ2-1 | TRBV7-7 | TRBD2 | TGTGCCAGCAGCCCGGGAGGGGGTGAGGAGCAGTTCTTC | CASSPGGGEEQFF
NA | TRBJ2-7 | TRBV7-9 | NA | TGTGCCAGCAGCAAAGCGGTACAAGCCTACGAGCAGTACTTC | CASSKAVQAYEQYF
NA | TRBJ2-5 | TRBV10-3 | TRBD1 | TGTGCCATTGGACAGGGGGGAGAGACCCAGTACTTC | CAIGQGGETQYF
NA | TRBJ2-7 | TRBV7-9 | TRBD1 | TGTGCCAGCAGCACGACAGGGATCGAGCAGTACTTC | CASSTTGIEQYF
NA | TRBJ1-5 | TRBV10-3 | TRBD1 | TGTGCCATCAGTGGGACAGGCCCGGAGCAGCCCCAGCATTTT | CAISGTGPEQPQHF
few | TRBJ1-2 | TRBV13 | TRBD1 | TGTGCCAGCAGCCGTATGCCGGGACAGTTGGACTATGGCTACACCTTC | CASSRMPGQLDYGYTF
NA | TRBJ1-2 | TRBV19 | TRBD1 | TGTGCCAGTAGTAGCCCGGGGACAGGTCTTGGCTACACCTTC | CASSSPGTGLGYTF
NA | TRBJ2-5 | TRBV6-4 | TRBD2 | TGTGCCAGCAGTGAACATGCCGGGGGGGTTGGGACCCAGTACTTC | CASSEHAGGVGTQYF
NA | TRBJ2-7 | TRBV7-3 | NA | TGTGCCAGCAGCTCCAGGGGTTCCTACGAGCAGTACTTC | CASSSRGSYEQYF
few | TRBJ1-2 | TRBV6-6 | NA | TGTGCCAGCTCTAGGGGTTCTGGCTACACCTTC | CASSRGSGYTF
NA | TRBJ1-4 | TRBV28 | TRBD1 | TGTGCCAGCAGGGGGACAGGGATTTGGGAAAAACTGTTTTTT | CASRGTGIWEKLFF
NA | TRBJ2-7 | TRBV6-5 | NA | TGTGCCAGCAGTTCAAACAGGGACGAGCAGTACTTC | CASSSNRDEQYF
NA | TRBJ1-2 | TRBV7-2 | TRBD1 | TGTGCCAGCAGCTTGGACAGGGCAAACTATGGCTACACCTTC | CASSLDRANYGYTF
NA | TRBJ1-1 | TRBV7-9 | TRBD1 | TGTGCCAGCAGCTTACCTCTAGACAGGGGAACTGAAGCTTTCTTT | CASSLPLDRGTEAFF